This T cell receptor beta chain was observed in a study of blood T cell repertoires in COVID-19. Study-wide context: The United States, Italy and Spain supplied acute and convalescent COVID-19 samples. PBMCs, B-cell-depleted T cells, or T cells provided the cDNA or gDNA that made up the material.

Original handling: The assay estimated nucleated cells by amplifying reference gene primers. Using immunoSEQ multiplex PCR, the repertoire was profiled, and TCRdb retains in-frame clones only, with some absent. The DNA gave D and trimming, while V, J and clone size come from that table. The data hold about 160,000 clones, with about 85% observed a single time. Trimming pared 5 bases from V and 3 bases from J, leaving 10 bases between. Per germline, CDR1 LNHNV and CDR2 YYDKDF (reference sequence). The CDR3 spans 13 residues. Seattle cases were enrolled at active infection and followed longitudinally. Sequenced: peripheral blood. The TCR originated in a woman aged 45 to 65 with COVID-19, enrolled during active disease. The chain is built from TRBV15 and TRBJ1-2, with a tentative D call TRBD1 (5 bases). This CDR3 reads CATSPKGDYGYTF. CDR3 in DNA: TGTGCCACCAGCCCAAAAGGGGACTATGGCTACACCTTC.